The T cell receptor beta chain described here comes from a study of cytomegalovirus exposure and HLA in healthy donors. Nominally healthy donors were sampled, though unrecorded immune exposures were likely. For this clone: Antigen specificity is unknown.

Whole-study findings and limits: TCR beta V- and J-gene trimming was later associated with a missense DCLRE1C variant. Sequencing depth roughly uniform across donors was assumed in presence/absence analyses. Earlier analysis yielded a pattern in which most TCR beta V segments were productive about 90% or about 30% of the time.

With V trimmed by 3 bases and J by 2 bases, 5 bases remained unmatched. Germline V lookup: CDR1 SGHNT, CDR2 YYREEE (reference sequence). The CDR3 length is 14 residues. The PCR contained 60 Vbeta and 13 Jbeta primers. Generated by immunoSEQ multiplex PCR, the TCRdb table keeps only in-frame clones and is missing some. The sample carries fewer than 200,000 clones, over 65% recorded once. This receptor was taken from a woman aged 25 to 39 in good health and CMV-seronegative. Sequencing used PBMCs. The chain recombines TRBV5-4 with TRBJ2-7; 7 bases fit TRBD1. DNA of the CDR3: TGTGCCAGCAGCTCCGACGGACAGGCCTACGAGCAGTACTTC. It is translated as CASSSDGQAYEQYF.